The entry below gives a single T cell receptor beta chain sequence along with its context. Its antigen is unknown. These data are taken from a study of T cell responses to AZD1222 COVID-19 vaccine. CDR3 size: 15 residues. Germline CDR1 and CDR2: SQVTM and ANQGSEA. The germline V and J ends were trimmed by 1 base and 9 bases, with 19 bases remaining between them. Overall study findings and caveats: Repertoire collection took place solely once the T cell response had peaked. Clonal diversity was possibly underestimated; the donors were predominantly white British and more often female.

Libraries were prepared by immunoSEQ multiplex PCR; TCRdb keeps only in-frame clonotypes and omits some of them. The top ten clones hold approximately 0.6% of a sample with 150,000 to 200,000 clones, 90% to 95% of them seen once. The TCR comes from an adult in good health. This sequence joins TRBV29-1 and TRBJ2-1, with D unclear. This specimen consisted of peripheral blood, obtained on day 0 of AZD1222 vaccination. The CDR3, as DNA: TGCAGCGTTGAAGCCGCGCTGAGCCCTCAACGTGAGCAGTTCTTC. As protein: CSVEAALSPQREQFF.